One T cell receptor beta chain is described in this entry. The target of this receptor is not known. Per-nucleotide qualities are absent, and no much larger clonotype sits a single base away. Each collaborating institution followed its own protocols to collect whole blood in K2EDTA tubes. Collaborator samples were shipped for TCRbeta analysis as frozen whole blood, isolated PBMCs, or DNA extracted from either sample type. V has 7 bases trimmed and J has 6 bases trimmed; junction bases matching no gene number 9. For CDR1 and CDR2, the germline V gene lists SQVTM and ANQGSEA. Spanning cysteine to phenylalanine, the CDR3 consists of 13 amino acids. Only the CDR3 part of the read is kept: 39 bases, read in frame from the first base. The entry originates in a study of blood T cell repertoires in COVID-19 (dated by TCRdb to about 2020). Some background on the complete study: Samples from collaborators originated in the United States, Italy and Spain and spanned both the acute and convalescent phases of COVID-19. A de-identified subject ID, COVID-19 status, age in years and sex were almost always included in the sample metadata. The repertoires were made available in a free public database intended to serve as a resource for research on the immune response to SARS-CoV-2. Subjects who had been exposed to COVID-19, were actively infected with it, or had recovered from it provided the deeply sampled blood TCRbeta repertoires that made up the dataset. Where HLA class I and class II types were available, the types were taken from metadata supplied by the sample provider, not from assay-based typing. Samples were obtained from the ongoing ImmuneRACE study (first 160 participants) and from some 1,300 subjects provided by 6 global collaborators. The prospective study material was composed of cDNA or gDNA derived from T cells, B-cell-depleted T cells, or PBMCs. What the research found in general, with its limitations: How much clinical and demographic metadata was included differed by source and by participant, and the metadata was provided uncurated.

TCRbeta CDR3 regions were amplified from genomic DNA using the immunoSEQ Assay, a bias-controlled multiplex PCR. The source study handled its data this way. The number of nucleated cells in each sample was estimated from the amplification of reference gene primers within the assay. Sequence reads were collapsed and filtered to measure the absolute abundance of every unique TCRbeta CDR3 rearrangement. Productive Simpson clonality was computed per sample as the square root of Simpson's diversity index over productive rearrangements. Imported from immuneACCESS, the table was reduced by TCRdb to in-frame sequences with V and J called. These copies leave out some clones; in studies compared against another copy, an unresolved V gene accounts for under half, and the cause of the remainder is not known. V and J calls and clone size are as listed in that table; D and trimming were resolved from the DNA. For this sample the table gives some 170,000 clones, of which around 80% were detected only once. Less than 20% of the sample comes from the top ten.

The clonotype originates from a woman older than 75 with acute or convalescent COVID-19. The specimen sequenced was peripheral blood. The sequence is built from TRBV29-1 and TRBJ2-4, and TRBD1 matches 7 of the central bases. The CDR3 region has the sequence CSAETGRLNIQYF. In nucleotides, the sequence is TGCAGCGCTGAGACAGGGCGTCTAAACATTCAGTACTTC.